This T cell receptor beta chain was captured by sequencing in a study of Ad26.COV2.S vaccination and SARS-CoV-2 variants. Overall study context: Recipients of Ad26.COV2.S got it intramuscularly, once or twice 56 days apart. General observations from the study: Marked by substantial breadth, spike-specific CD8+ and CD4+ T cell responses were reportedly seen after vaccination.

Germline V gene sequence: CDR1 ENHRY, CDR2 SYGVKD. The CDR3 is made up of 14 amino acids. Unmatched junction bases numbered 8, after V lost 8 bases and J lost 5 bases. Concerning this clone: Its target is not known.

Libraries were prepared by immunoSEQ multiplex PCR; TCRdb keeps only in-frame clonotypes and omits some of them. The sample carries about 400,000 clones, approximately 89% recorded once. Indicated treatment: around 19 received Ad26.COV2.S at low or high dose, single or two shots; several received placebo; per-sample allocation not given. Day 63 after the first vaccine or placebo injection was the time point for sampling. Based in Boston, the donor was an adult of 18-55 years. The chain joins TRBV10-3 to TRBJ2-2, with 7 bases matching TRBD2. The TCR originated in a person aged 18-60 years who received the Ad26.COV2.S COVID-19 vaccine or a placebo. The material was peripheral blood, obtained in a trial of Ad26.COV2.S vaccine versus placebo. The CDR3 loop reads CAIGREAQTGELFF. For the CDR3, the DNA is TGTGCCATCGGCCGGGAGGCCCAAACCGGGGAGCTGTTTTTT.